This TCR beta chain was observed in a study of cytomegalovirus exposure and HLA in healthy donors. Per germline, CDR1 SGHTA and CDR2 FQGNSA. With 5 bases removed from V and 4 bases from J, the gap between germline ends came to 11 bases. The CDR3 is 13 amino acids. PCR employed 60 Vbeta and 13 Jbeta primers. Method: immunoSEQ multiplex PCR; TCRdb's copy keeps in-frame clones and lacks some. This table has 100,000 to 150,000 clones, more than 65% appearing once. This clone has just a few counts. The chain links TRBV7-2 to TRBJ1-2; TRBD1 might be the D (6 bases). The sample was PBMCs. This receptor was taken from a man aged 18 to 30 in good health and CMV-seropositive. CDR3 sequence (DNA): TGTGCCAGCAGCAAGGGGGTGGTCTATGGCTACACCTTC. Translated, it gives CASSKGVVYGYTF. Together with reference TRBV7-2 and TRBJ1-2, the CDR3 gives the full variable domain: GAGVSQSPSNKVTEKGKDVELRCDPISGHTALYWYRQSLGQGLEFLIYFQGNSAPDKSGLPSDRFSAERTGGSVSTLTIQRTQQEDSAVYLCASSKGVVYGYTFGSGTRLTVV.